Described below is a single T cell receptor beta chain sequence and its context. The data belong to a study of blood T cell repertoires in COVID-19. Study-wide context: The origin of the acute and convalescent COVID-19 samples was the United States, Italy and Spain. The analysed material was cDNA or gDNA that came from T cells, B-cell-depleted T cells, or PBMCs.

This CDR3 is built from 18 residues. Trimming cost V 2 bases and J 7 bases; bases outside gene matches: 12. The germline CDR1 and CDR2 sequences are SGHTA and FQGNSA. How the authors handled the data: Counts of nucleated cells, estimated from reference gene primer amplification, were obtained. Here immunoSEQ multiplex PCR was the method, and the copy in TCRdb shows in-frame clones only, minus some. The V and J calls and clone size come from that table; D and trimming were worked out from the DNA. The sample lists 100,000 to 150,000 clones, 87% occurring once. The sequenced sample was peripheral blood. The clonotype was recovered from a man aged 45 to 65 with active COVID-19. The chain employs TRBV7-2 and TRBJ2-1; 12 nucleotides line up with TRBD2. The CDR3 nucleotides are TGTGCCAGCAGCTTAAGGCTAGCGGGGGGGCGTAGGAGAAATGAGCAGTTCTTC. Translated, it gives CASSLRLAGGRRRNEQFF. The variable domain in full, completed from reference TRBV7-2 and TRBJ2-1, reads GAGVSQSPSNKVTEKGKDVELRCDPISGHTALYWYRQSLGQGLEFLIYFQGNSAPDKSGLPSDRFSAERTGGSVSTLTIQRTQQEDSAVYLCASSLRLAGGRRRNEQFFGPGTRLTVL.